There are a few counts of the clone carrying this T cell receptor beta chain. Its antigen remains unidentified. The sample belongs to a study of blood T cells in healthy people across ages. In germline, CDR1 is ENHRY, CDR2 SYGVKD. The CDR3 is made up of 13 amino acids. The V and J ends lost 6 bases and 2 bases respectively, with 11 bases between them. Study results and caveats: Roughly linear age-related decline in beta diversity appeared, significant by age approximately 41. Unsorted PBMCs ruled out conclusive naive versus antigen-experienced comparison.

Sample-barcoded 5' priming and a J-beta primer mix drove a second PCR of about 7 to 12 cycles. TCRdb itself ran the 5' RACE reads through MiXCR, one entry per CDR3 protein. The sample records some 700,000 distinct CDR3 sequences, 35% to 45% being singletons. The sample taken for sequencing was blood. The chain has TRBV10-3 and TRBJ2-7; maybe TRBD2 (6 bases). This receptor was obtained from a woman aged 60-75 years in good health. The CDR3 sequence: CAIREGATYEQYF. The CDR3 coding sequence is TGTGCCATCAGGGAGGGAGCGACCTACGAGCAGTACTTC.